The entry below gives a single TCR beta chain sequence along with its context. Its antigen is not yet known. Qualities for individual bases were not recorded, and no much larger clone is one base off. The data originate from a study of OX40 agonist ivuxolimab in advanced cancers. Looking at the study overall: Ivuxolimab was an agonistic, fully human IgG2 monoclonal antibody directed against OX40 (CD134), a costimulatory receptor. Intravenous ivuxolimab was administered to patients every 2 weeks at six dose levels: 0.01, 0.1, 0.3, 1.5, 3 and 10 mg/kg. Among the roughly 52 dose-escalation patients, roughly 20 had hepatocellular carcinoma, around 15 melanoma, 9 renal cell carcinoma and 9 head and neck cancer. In the dose-escalation cohort, around four fifths of patients were male, and the mean age was approximately 60 years, with a range of 23 to 79. Prior anti-PD-1, anti-PD-L1 or anti-CTLA-4 therapy was permitted, and checkpoint inhibitors had been received by about two fifths of dose-escalation patients. Partial responses occurred in three dose-escalation patients, of whom one had hepatocellular carcinoma and two had cutaneous melanoma. The point of sequencing TCRbeta in the periphery was to test whether ivuxolimab changed TCR sequence diversity and drove clonal T-cell expansion. The paper reports the monotherapy dose-escalation portion (N = 52 patients) of the phase I ivuxolimab trial. Paper-wide results and their limitations: In the 0.1-3.0 mg/kg groups, partial responders had among the lowest normalized peripheral clonal expansion, particularly in CD8+ T cells. Low levels of normalized T-cell clonal expansion were also seen in some patients who did not respond. Which antigens the clonally expanded peripheral T cells were specific for was not determined. Clonal expansion of both CD4+ and CD8+ blood T cells was observed from baseline to week 6 at doses 0.1 to 3.0 mg/kg. After ivuxolimab, CD8+ T cells had more expanded clones than CD4+ T cells on average.

To sequence the TCRbeta CDR3 region, genomic DNA was isolated from the sorted cells. The immunoSEQ Assay was used to sequence the TCRbeta CDR3 regions. TCRdb stores this immuneACCESS table with in-frame sequences only. Part of the clones is absent; in the studies checked, under half of the shortfall reflects unresolved V genes, and no reason is known for the rest. The table for this sample lists tens of thousands of clones; roughly 90% of them were counted only once. The top ten clonotypes cover less than 0.75% of the sample. Trimming costs V 2 bases and J 0 bases, and their ends lie 7 bases apart. The CDR3 runs 14 amino acids, cysteine and phenylalanine included. The CDR3 DNA has 42 bases and is translated from base 1. The germline V gene (reference sequence) sets CDR1 to MNHNY and CDR2 to SVGAGI. The trial excluded patients who had a history of autoimmune disease or were on systemic immunosuppression. Peripheral blood for TCR sequencing was collected from all dose cohorts at baseline, on cycle 4 day 1, and on cycle 7 day 1. Samples were obtained from an open-label, multicenter, first-in-human phase I dose-escalation trial of ivuxolimab. Adults with locally advanced or metastatic melanoma, renal cell, hepatocellular, or head and neck squamous cell carcinoma were enrolled in the trial. Before TCR sequencing, CD4+ and CD8+ T cells were separately sorted from peripheral blood.

The V and J genes are TRBV6-6 and TRBJ1-1, with a tentative D gene TRBD1 over 5 matching bases. This clonotype was obtained from an adult with an advanced solid tumor such as melanoma, head and neck, liver or kidney cancer. The sample consisted of CD4+ or CD8+ T cells sorted from blood, taken in a trial of the OX40 agonist ivuxolimab. The nucleotides read TGTGCCAGCAGTTACGGGGCCGTGAACACTGAAGCTTTCTTT. The resulting protein is CASSYGAVNTEAFF.